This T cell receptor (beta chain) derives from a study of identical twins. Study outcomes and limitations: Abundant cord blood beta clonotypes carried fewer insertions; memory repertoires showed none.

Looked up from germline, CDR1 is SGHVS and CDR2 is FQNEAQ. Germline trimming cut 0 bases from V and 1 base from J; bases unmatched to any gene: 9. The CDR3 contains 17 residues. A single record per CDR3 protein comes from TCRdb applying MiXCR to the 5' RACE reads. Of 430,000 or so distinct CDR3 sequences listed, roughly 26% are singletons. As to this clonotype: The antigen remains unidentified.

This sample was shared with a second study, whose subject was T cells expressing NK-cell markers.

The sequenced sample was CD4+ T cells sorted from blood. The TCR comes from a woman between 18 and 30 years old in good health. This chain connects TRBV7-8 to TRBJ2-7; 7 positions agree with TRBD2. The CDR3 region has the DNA TGTGCCAGCAGCTTAGCAGGCGGGAGTGAAATTTCCTACGAGCAGTACTTC. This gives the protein CASSLAGGSEISYEQYF.